A selection of T cell receptor beta chains follows, all from one sample in a study of blood T cell repertoires in COVID-19. Profiled with immunoSEQ multiplex PCR; TCRdb holds only in-frame clones, not every one. The sample contains around 60,000 clones, about 90% of which appear only once. The specimen sequenced was peripheral blood. The receptors come from a man aged 60 to 75 with acute or convalescent COVID-19. Both conserved end residues are part of each CDR3. The order of the fields is D gene, J gene, V gene, clone size, CDR3 protein, CDR3 DNA. A D gene is named only where the DNA matches it firmly. Not every row has a clone size; where given, it reads once, few, many or a size class.

>TRBD1|TRBJ1-1|TRBV7-9|.
CASSLAQGADTEAFF
TGTGCCAGCAGCTTAGCTCAGGGGGCTGACACTGAAGCTTTCTTT
>.|TRBJ1-5|TRBV7-2|.
CASSLVAGQPQHF
TGTGCCAGCAGCTTAGTGGCGGGACAGCCCCAGCATTTT
>.|TRBJ2-7|TRBV20-1|once
CSASNQGWGEQYF
TGCAGTGCTAGTAATCAGGGCTGGGGAGAGCAGTACTTC
>TRBD1|TRBJ1-2|TRBV2|.
CASSEEGQSNYGYTF
TGTGCCAGCAGTGAAGAGGGACAGAGTAACTATGGCTACACCTTC
>TRBD1|TRBJ2-7|TRBV5-1|few
CASSPSQGAIGEQYF
TGCGCCAGCAGCCCCTCTCAGGGGGCAATAGGCGAGCAGTACTTC
>TRBD2|TRBJ2-5|TRBV7-9|.
CASSLRGRARETQYF
TGTGCCAGCAGCTTAAGAGGGAGGGCCAGAGAGACCCAGTACTTC
>.|TRBJ2-5|TRBV12-3/TRBV12-4|.
CASSLRGIGTQYF
TGTGCCAGCAGTTTACGAGGGATTGGGACCCAGTACTTC
>.|TRBJ2-7|TRBV7-9|.
CASSLGLFYEQYF
TGTGCCAGCAGCTTAGGACTTTTCTACGAGCAGTACTTC
>.|TRBJ1-3|TRBV20-1|.
CSAGGGNTIYF
TGCAGTGCTGGGGGGGGAAACACCATATATTTT
>TRBD2|TRBJ2-2|TRBV9|.
CASSVRGDTGELFF
TGTGCCAGCAGCGTACGGGGGGACACCGGGGAGCTGTTTTTT
>TRBD2|TRBJ2-5|TRBV30|.
CAWSPGLAGRTQETQYF
TGTGCCTGGAGCCCCGGACTAGCGGGAAGGACCCAAGAGACCCAGTACTTC
>TRBD1|TRBJ2-7|TRBV6-5|.
CASSTTRDRGPEQYF
TGTGCCAGCAGTACGACCCGGGACAGGGGGCCCGAGCAGTACTTC
>.|TRBJ2-1|TRBV29-1|.
CSVVVSSYNEQFF
TGCAGCGTTGTGGTTAGCTCCTACAATGAGCAGTTCTTC
>TRBD1|TRBJ2-2|TRBV30|.
CAWGNRDRNTGELFF
TGTGCCTGGGGTAACCGGGACAGGAACACCGGGGAGCTGTTTTTT
>TRBD1|TRBJ2-2|TRBV5-1|few
CASSPGQGAIGELFF
TGCGCCAGCAGCCCTGGACAGGGGGCTATCGGGGAGCTGTTTTTT
>.|TRBJ2-1|TRBV7-3|.
CASSLTGGQDRVIF
TGTGCCAGCAGCTTAACCGGGGGGCAGGACAGGGTAATCTTC
>TRBD1|TRBJ1-2|TRBV6-5|.
CASSNRGQGVDGYTF
TGTGCCAGCAGTAACCGAGGACAGGGGGTAGATGGCTACACCTTC
>.|TRBJ1-1|TRBV18|.
CASSPVGLTLPGTEAFF
TGTGCCAGCTCACCGGTGGGACTCACCCTCCCCGGCACTGAAGCTTTCTTT
>TRBD2|TRBJ2-7|TRBV24-1|.
CATSPGTGGYEQYF
TGTGCCACCAGTCCAGGGACGGGAGGCTACGAGCAGTACTTC
>TRBD1|TRBJ1-1|TRBV27|.
CASSLMGQGNTEAFF
TGTGCCAGCAGTTTAATGGGACAGGGTAACACTGAAGCTTTCTTT
>.|TRBJ2-5|TRBV9|.
CASSFGSSGETQYF
TGTGCCAGCAGCTTCGGGTCCTCGGGGGAGACCCAGTACTTC
>.|TRBJ2-7|TRBV5-4|.
CASSLSAGPSYEQYF
TGTGCCAGCAGCTTGTCGGCAGGGCCTTCCTACGAGCAGTACTTC
>TRBD1|TRBJ2-6|TRBV14|once
CASSHGTGGANVLTF
TGTGCCAGCAGCCACGGGACAGGTGGGGCCAACGTCCTGACTTTC
>.|TRBJ1-2|TRBV28|few
CASSPGQLYGYTF
TGTGCCAGCAGTCCAGGACAGTTATATGGCTACACCTTC
>.|TRBJ1-3|TRBV7-4|.
CASPKPNSLSGNTIYF
TGTGCCAGCCCAAAACCCAACTCCCTCTCTGGAAACACCATATATTTT
>.|TRBJ1-1|TRBV7-2|.
CASSSDGGYQAFF
TGTGCCAGCAGCTCCGATGGGGGGTATCAAGCTTTCTTT
>TRBD1|TRBJ2-3|TRBV23-1|.
CASSQISRDSKLHSTDTQYF
TGCGCCAGCAGTCAAATTTCCCGGGACAGCAAGTTACATAGCACAGATACGCAGTATTTT
>.|TRBJ1-6|TRBV6-6|.
CASSYRQGSNNSPLHF
TGTGCCAGCAGTTACAGGCAGGGTTCAAATAATTCACCCCTCCACTTT
>.|TRBJ1-1|TRBV19|few
CASSIARGMGTEAFF
TGTGCCAGTAGTATAGCGCGGGGCATGGGGACTGAAGCTTTCTTT
>.|TRBJ2-7|TRBV6-5|once
CASSRAGQYEQYF
TGTGCCAGCAGTCGAGCAGGACAGTACGAGCAGTACTTC
>.|TRBJ2-7|TRBV7-9|.
CASSSPPPQAYEQYF
TGTGCCAGCAGCTCCCCTCCCCCCCAGGCCTACGAGCAGTACTTC
>.|TRBJ1-3|TRBV5-1|.
CASSLEAGVNTIYF
TGCGCCAGCAGCTTGGAGGCGGGCGTAAACACCATATATTTT
>TRBD2|TRBJ2-5|TRBV19|.
CASGLPGGETQYF
TGTGCCAGCGGGCTCCCCGGGGGGGAGACCCAGTACTTC
>TRBD1|TRBJ1-2|TRBV5-4|.
CASSLVGQGQIGYTF
TGTGCCAGCAGCTTGGTGGGACAGGGGCAAATAGGCTACACCTTC
>.|TRBJ2-7|TRBV7-9|.
CASSLFRPESPGSSYEQYF
TGTGCCAGCAGCTTATTCCGGCCTGAAAGTCCCGGGAGCTCCTACGAGCAGTACTTC
>TRBD1|TRBJ2-2|TRBV7-7|.
CAIGQGRNTGELFF
TGTGCTATTGGACAGGGAAGGAACACCGGGGAGCTGTTTTTT
>TRBD2|TRBJ2-1|TRBV14|.
CASSQDGGRAFNEQFF
TGTGCCAGCAGCCAAGATGGCGGGAGGGCCTTCAATGAGCAGTTCTTC
>.|TRBJ1-3|TRBV10-3|.
CAIMQREAGNTIYF
TGTGCCATCATGCAAAGGGAGGCTGGAAACACCATATATTTT
>.|TRBJ2-3|TRBV15|.
CATSRASGADTQYF
TGTGCCACCAGCAGAGCCTCAGGGGCAGATACGCAGTATTTT
>.|TRBJ2-2|TRBV7-2|.
CASSLDGGANTGELFF
TGTGCCAGCAGCTTAGATGGGGGGGCCAACACCGGGGAGCTGTTTTTT
>.|TRBJ2-7|TRBV4-3|few
CASSQQRTGSYEQYF
TGCGCCAGCAGCCAACAAAGGACTGGCTCCTACGAGCAGTACTTC
>.|TRBJ2-1|TRBV5-1|.
CASSLGQVNNEQFF
TGCGCCAGCAGCTTGGGTCAGGTAAACAATGAGCAGTTCTTC